This T cell receptor (beta chain) derives from a study of shared clonotypes between healthy human individuals. Study background: Used for every donor were three CD4 naive, three CD4 memory, two CD8 naive and one CD8 memory plate. General study findings and limits: On the whole, naive subsets had larger estimated richness than memory subsets had.

This clone came up once. Its antigen is unknown. Looked up from germline, CDR1 is SEHNR and CDR2 is FQNEAQ (reference sequence). The CDR3 consists of 15 residues. V dropped 5 bases and J dropped 6; count of bases not matched to a gene: 8. The naive CD8 subset, CD45RO-negative cells positively selected for CCR7, excluded terminally differentiated effector memory CD45RA+ cells. Sequencing was at deep level. The protocol was immunoSEQ multiplex PCR, while the TCRdb copy is restricted to in-frame clones and leaves out a portion. The sample includes 650,000 to 800,000 clones, 92% of them seen just once. The sequenced sample consisted of naive CD8+ T cells sorted from blood. The rearrangement uses TRBV7-9 and TRBJ1-5; TRBD1 agrees at 9 bases. This receptor was identified in a man younger than 45 in good health. CDR3 DNA: TGTGCCAGCAGCATCGAGGGACAGGGTCCTCAGCCCCAGCATTTT. Its protein is CASSIEGQGPQPQHF.